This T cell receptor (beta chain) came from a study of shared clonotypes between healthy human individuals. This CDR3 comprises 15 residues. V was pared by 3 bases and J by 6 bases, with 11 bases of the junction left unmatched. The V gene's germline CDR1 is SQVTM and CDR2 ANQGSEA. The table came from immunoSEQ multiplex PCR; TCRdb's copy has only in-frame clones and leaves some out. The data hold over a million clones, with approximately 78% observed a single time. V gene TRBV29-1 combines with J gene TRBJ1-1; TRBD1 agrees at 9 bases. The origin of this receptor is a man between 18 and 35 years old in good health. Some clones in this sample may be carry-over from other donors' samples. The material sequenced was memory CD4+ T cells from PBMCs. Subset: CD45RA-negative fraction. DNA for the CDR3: TGCAGCGTTGAGGTTATGGACAGGGGAGGCTCTGAAGCTTTCTTT. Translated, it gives CSVEVMDRGGSEAFF.